This TCR beta chain was identified in a study of OX40 agonist ivuxolimab in advanced cancers. Data came from immunoSEQ multiplex PCR; TCRdb stores just in-frame clones and leaves some out. The sample includes over 80,000 clones, 84% of them seen just once. Looked up from germline, CDR1 is SNHLY and CDR2 is FYNNEI. The length of the CDR3 is 15 residues. The V end was cut by 4 bases, the J end by 2 bases, with 12 bases between. Sequences were derived from CD4+ or CD8+ T cells sorted from blood, sampled in a trial of the OX40 agonist ivuxolimab. The clonotype comes from an adult with an advanced solid tumor such as melanoma, head and neck, liver or kidney cancer. The chain links TRBV2 to TRBJ1-5; D is unclear. Here the CDR3 reads CASSAGRVGNQPQHF. The DNA of the CDR3 is TGTGCCAGCAGTGCGGGAAGGGTCGGCAATCAGCCCCAGCATTTT. The variable domain in full, completed from reference TRBV2 and TRBJ1-5, reads EPEVTQTPSHQVTQMGQEVILRCVPISNHLYFYWYRQILGQKVEFLVSFYNNEISEKSEIFDDQFSVERPDGSNFTLKIRSTKLEDSAMYFCASSAGRVGNQPQHFGDGTRLSIL.